This TCR beta chain was recovered during a study of T cells in Graves' hyperthyroidism and ophthalmopathy. By sample fraction, this clonotype is medium-sized. Template material for amplifying TCR beta CDR3 regions consisted of RNA transcripts. Carried out on the TCR CDR3, a first-round RT-PCR used the HTBI primer set. TCRdb processed the multiplex PCR reads anew with MiXCR; each CDR3 protein has one entry. The repertoire has under 350,000 distinct CDR3 sequences, about an eighth of them found once; the top ten carry 7.9%. Pregnant or lactating patients were excluded, as were those with uncontrolled infection or other autoimmune disease. Each 10 ml fresh peripheral blood draw supplied the PBMCs. This CDR3 is 13 amino acids long. Looked up from germline, CDR1 is SNHLY and CDR2 is FYNNEI. J was trimmed by 6 bases and V by 6 bases; bases with no gene match: 5.

This sequence joins TRBV2 and TRBJ1-5; TRBD1 matches 7 bases. Sequencing was done on a sample of blood. The receptor was derived from a woman aged 40 to 55 with Graves' hyperthyroidism. CDR3 region: CASRRQGTQPQHF. The CDR3 nucleotides read TGTGCCAGCAGGAGACAGGGAACTCAGCCCCAGCATTTT.